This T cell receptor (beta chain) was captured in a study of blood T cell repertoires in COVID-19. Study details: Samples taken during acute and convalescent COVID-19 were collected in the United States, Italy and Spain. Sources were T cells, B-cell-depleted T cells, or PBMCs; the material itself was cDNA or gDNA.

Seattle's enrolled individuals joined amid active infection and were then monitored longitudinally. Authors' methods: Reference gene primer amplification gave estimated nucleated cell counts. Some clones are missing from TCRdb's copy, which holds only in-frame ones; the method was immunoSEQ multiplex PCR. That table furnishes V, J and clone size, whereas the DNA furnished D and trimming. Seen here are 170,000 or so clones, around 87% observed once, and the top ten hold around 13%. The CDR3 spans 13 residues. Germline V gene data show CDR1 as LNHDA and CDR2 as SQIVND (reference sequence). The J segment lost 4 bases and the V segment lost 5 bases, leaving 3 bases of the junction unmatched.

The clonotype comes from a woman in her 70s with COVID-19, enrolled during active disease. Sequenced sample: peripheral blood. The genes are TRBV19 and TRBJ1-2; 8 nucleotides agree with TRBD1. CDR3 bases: TGTGCCAGTAGTCGGACAGGGAGCTATGGCTACACCTTC. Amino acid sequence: CASSRTGSYGYTF.